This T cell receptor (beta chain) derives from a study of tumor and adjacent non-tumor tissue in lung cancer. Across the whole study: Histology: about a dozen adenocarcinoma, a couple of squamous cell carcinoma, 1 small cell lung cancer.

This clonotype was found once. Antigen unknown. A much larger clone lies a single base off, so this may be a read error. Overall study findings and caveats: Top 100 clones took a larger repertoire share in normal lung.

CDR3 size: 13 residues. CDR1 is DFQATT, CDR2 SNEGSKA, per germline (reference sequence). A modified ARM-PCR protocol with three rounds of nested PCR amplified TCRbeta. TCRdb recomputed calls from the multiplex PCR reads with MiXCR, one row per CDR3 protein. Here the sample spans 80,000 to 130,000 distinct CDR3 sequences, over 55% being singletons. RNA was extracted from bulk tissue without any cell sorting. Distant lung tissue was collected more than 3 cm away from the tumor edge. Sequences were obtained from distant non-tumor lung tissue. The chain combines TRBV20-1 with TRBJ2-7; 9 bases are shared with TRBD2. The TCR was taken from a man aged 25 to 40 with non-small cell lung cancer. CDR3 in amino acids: CSASKLAGYERYF. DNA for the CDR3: TGCAGTGCTAGCAAACTAGCGGGTTACGAGCGGTACTTC.